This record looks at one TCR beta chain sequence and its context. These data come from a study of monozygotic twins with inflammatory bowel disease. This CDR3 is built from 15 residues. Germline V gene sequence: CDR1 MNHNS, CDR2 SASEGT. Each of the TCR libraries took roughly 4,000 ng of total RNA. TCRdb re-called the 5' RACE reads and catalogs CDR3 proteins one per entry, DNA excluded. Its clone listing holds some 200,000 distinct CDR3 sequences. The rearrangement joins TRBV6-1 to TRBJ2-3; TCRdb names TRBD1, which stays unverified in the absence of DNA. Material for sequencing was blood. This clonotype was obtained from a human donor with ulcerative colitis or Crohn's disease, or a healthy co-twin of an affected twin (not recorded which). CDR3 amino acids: CASRNRGVGADTQYF.